These T cell receptor beta chains were read from a single sample in a study of blood T cell repertoires in COVID-19. The assay was immunoSEQ multiplex PCR, and TCRdb's table has in-frame clones only and misses some. The data contain about 120,000 clones, 82% of them seen just once; the ten biggest clones take up 4.5%. Sequenced: peripheral blood. The receptors shown here come from a woman between 70 and 85 years old with acute or convalescent COVID-19. The CDR3 runs from the conserved cysteine through the conserved F or W. Fields, in order: D gene, J gene, clone size, V gene, CDR3 DNA, CDR3 protein. The D gene is left open where the match is weak. Size is stated for part of the rows, as once, few or many counts, or as a class when the clone is expanded.

>.|TRBJ1-5|once|TRBV4-2
TGTGCCAGCAGCCAGGAGCCAGGGCACAATCAGCCCCAGCATTTT
CASSQEPGHNQPQHF
>.|TRBJ2-1|once|TRBV5-1
TGCGCCAGCAGCTTCGGGGTGTCCTACAATGAGCAGTTCTTC
CASSFGVSYNEQFF
>TRBD2|TRBJ2-1|.|TRBV7-2
TGTGCCAGCAGCTTGCCTCCGGGACTAGCCTCAGGTGAGCAGTTCTTC
CASSLPPGLASGEQFF
>.|TRBJ1-2|.|TRBV7-2
TGTGCCAGCAGCTCCAGAGGAGGGGGGGACGGCTATGGCTACACCTTC
CASSSRGGGDGYGYTF
>TRBD1|TRBJ2-6|.|TRBV7-3
TGTGCCACCACACCCGGGACAGGGCAGGGTGCGGGGGCCAACGTCCTGACTTTC
CATTPGTGQGAGANVLTF
>TRBD1|TRBJ1-2|.|TRBV30
TGTGCCTGGAGCAGGGACAGGGGCTATGGCTACACCTTC
CAWSRDRGYGYTF
>.|TRBJ1-2|.|TRBV7-2
TGTGCCAGCAGCTTAGAGACGGGTAACTATGGCTACACCTTC
CASSLETGNYGYTF
>TRBD1|TRBJ2-2|.|TRBV5-1
TGCGCCAGCAGCCCCGGGACAGCTACCACCGGGGAGCTGTTTTTT
CASSPGTATTGELFF
>TRBD1|TRBJ2-3|few|TRBV6-1
TGTGCCAGCAGTGGCAATACAGGGGATAGGTTAGGTACGCAGTATTTT
CASSGNTGDRLGTQYF
>.|TRBJ2-3|.|TRBV4-1
TGCGCCAGCAGCCAAGTAACAGGGGAGGAAACAGATACGCAGTATTTT
CASSQVTGEETDTQYF
>TRBD1|TRBJ2-3|.|TRBV2
TGTGCCAGCAGTACCGGGACAGGGGGCACAGATACGCAGTATTTT
CASSTGTGGTDTQYF
>TRBD1|TRBJ1-2|.|TRBV6-5
TGTGCCAGCAGTTACGGAGGGGGCGACCTTAACTATGGCTACACCTTC
CASSYGGGDLNYGYTF
>.|TRBJ1-5|.|TRBV19
TGTGCCAGTAGTATGGACACACAGCGCAATCAGCCCCAGCATTTT
CASSMDTQRNQPQHF
>TRBD2|TRBJ2-1|.|TRBV4-3
TGCGCCAGCAAATGGCTAGCGGGGGGGTGGGGGTTCTTC
CASKWLAGGWGFF
>.|TRBJ2-1|.|TRBV10-3
TGTGCCATCAGTGAGTCTAGGAGCAATGAGCAGTTCTTC
CAISESRSNEQFF
>.|TRBJ1-4|.|TRBV11-3
TGTGCCAGCAGCCCCCGGCGGGGGGCCGAATTTGCAACTAATGAAAAACTGTTTTTT
CASSPRRGAEFATNEKLFF